The 13 T cell receptor beta chains below come from one sample, sequenced in a study of shared clonotypes between healthy human individuals. Naive CD8 isolation took CD45RO-negative cells positively selected for CCR7 and excluded terminally differentiated effector memory CD45RA+ cells. Sequencing was performed with immunoSEQ multiplex PCR; in TCRdb, only in-frame clones are kept and a portion is missing. The sample has more than 2 million clones, roughly 95% seen once. Specimen: naive CD8+ T cells from PBMCs. Receptors were obtained from a man aged 18 to 29 in good health. Some clones in this sample may be carry-over from other donors' samples.

The genes are TRBV5-1 and TRBJ2-6, with TRBD2 matching over 10 bases. Losses at the gene ends were 6 bases for V and 0 bases for J; bases not matched to a gene: 6. The V gene's germline CDR1 is SGHRS and CDR2 YFSETQ. The CDR3 spans 17 residues. This chain's CDR3 is CASNGLAANSGANVLTF. In nucleotides, the CDR3 is TGCGCCAGCAACGGACTAGCGGCCAACTCTGGGGCCAACGTCCTGACTTTC.

V and J are TRBV27 and TRBJ2-2, with no clear D. V dropped 2 bases and J dropped 3 bases, with 7 bases sitting between them. The germline V gene encodes CDR1 MNHEY and CDR2 SMNVEV (reference sequence). This CDR3 has 14 residues. CDR3 in DNA: TGTGCCAGCAGTTTAGTGGGTTACACCGGGGAGCTGTTTTTT. Its translation: CASSLVGYTGELFF.

The chain has TRBV9 and TRBJ2-1; a possible D gene is TRBD2 (5 bases). Germline V gives CDR1 SGDLS, CDR2 YYNGEE. The CDR3 extends over 15 amino acids. V was cut by 4 bases and J by 4 bases, with 15 bases left in between. As DNA, the CDR3 is TGTGCCAGCAGCTTAAGCGGAGGACCGTACAATGAGCAGTTCTTC. It codes for CASSLSGGPYNEQFF.

The chain uses TRBV28 and TRBJ2-1; 8 bases align to TRBD2. This CDR3 has 16 residues. Germline assignment: CDR1 MDHEN and CDR2 SYDVKM. V was clipped by 3 bases and J by 6 bases; unmatched bases: 10. DNA of the CDR3: TGTGCCAGCAGTTTTTCAGCTAGCGGGTCCCGCAATGAGCAGTTCTTC. Translating it yields CASSFSASGSRNEQFF. Using reference TRBV28 and TRBJ2-1 for the parts outside the CDR3, the full variable domain is DVKVTQSSRYLVKRTGEKVFLECVQDMDHENMFWYRQDPGLGLRLIYFSYDVKMKEKGDIPEGYSVSREKKERFSLILESASTNQTSMYLCASSFSASGSRNEQFFGPGTRLTVL.

The chain uses TRBV7-3 and TRBJ1-1; D may be TRBD1 (5 bases). The CDR3 has 20 amino acids. Per germline, CDR1 SGHTA and CDR2 FQGTGA. Trimming cost V 0 bases and J 8 bases, with 31 bases left between them. CDR3 protein: CASSLTRIPARGGRGAEAFF. CDR3 DNA sequence: TGTGCCAGCAGCTTAACGCGCATACCGGCACGGGGAGGGCGTGGGGCCGAAGCTTTCTTT.

The V gene is TRBV7-3, the J gene TRBJ1-1, with TRBD1 matching 8 bases. Per germline, CDR1 SGHTA and CDR2 FQGTGA. CDR3 length: 15 residues. V gave up 2 bases and J gave up 5 bases; unmatched junction bases: 7. CDR3 bases: TGTGCCAGCAGCTTAGGGGACAGGTTACTAACTGAAGCTTTCTTT. Its translation: CASSLGDRLLTEAFF.

This clone was seen just once. The gene calls are TRBV13 and TRBJ2-2; TRBD2 matches 10 bases. Germline assignment: CDR1 PRHDT and CDR2 FYEKMQ (reference sequence). The CDR3 sequence is 17 residues long. Trimming cost V 5 bases and J 1 base; bases outside gene matches: 7. This CDR3 is CASSPGLAELNTGELFF. The CDR3 DNA reads TGTGCCAGCAGCCCCGGACTAGCGGAACTGAACACCGGGGAGCTGTTTTTT.

The chain carries TRBV4-2 and TRBJ2-2, with 8 nucleotides matching TRBD2. This CDR3 comprises 14 residues. In germline, CDR1 is LGHNA, CDR2 YNFKEQ. The V gene end was trimmed by 4 bases and the J gene end by 6 bases; junction bases not matched to a gene: 4. CDR3 DNA: TGTGCCAGCAGCCCCGGGACTAGTCCCGGGGAGCTGTTTTTT. It is translated as CASSPGTSPGELFF.

A note on this clone: Other DNA sequences in the same sample also yield this CDR3. V gene TRBV29-1 combines with J gene TRBJ2-7; D is possibly TRBD1 (5 bases). V was clipped by 4 bases and J by 4 bases, with 11 bases between them. The germline V gene has CDR1 SQVTM and CDR2 ANQGSEA. The CDR3 is 12 residues long. The CDR3 DNA reads TGCAGCGTTGTAGCAGGGCCTTACGAGCAGTACTTC. Its translation is CSVVAGPYEQYF.

The chain employs TRBV7-8 and TRBJ1-2; TRBD1 matches 8 bases. From germline, CDR1 is SGHVS and CDR2 FQNEAQ. V trimming: 2 bases; J trimming: 6 bases; junction bases outside the gene matches: 8. The CDR3 is made up of 15 amino acids. In DNA, the CDR3 is TGTGCCAGCAGCTTACTTCGGACAGGGAGGGATGGCTACACCTTC. This translates into CASSLLRTGRDGYTF.

The J gene is TRBJ2-2, the V gene TRBV13; D call uncertain. Germline V gene sequence: CDR1 PRHDT, CDR2 FYEKMQ (reference sequence). The CDR3 is 16 residues long. V lost 5 bases and J lost 0, with 13 bases in between. Written as DNA, the CDR3 is TGTGCCAGCAGCCTTAGTTCGTACACGAACACCGGGGAGCTGTTTTTT. Translation gives CASSLSSYTNTGELFF.

The chain recombines TRBV5-5 with TRBJ2-7; 8 bases align to TRBD1. The V segment lost 0 bases and the J segment 0 bases; nucleotides outside the gene matches: 5. The CDR3 runs 16 residues. CDR1 and CDR2 from the germline V gene are SGHKS and YYEKEE (reference sequence). The CDR3 reads CASSLAETGASYEQYF. CDR3 in DNA: TGTGCCAGCAGCTTGGCCGAGACAGGGGCCTCCTACGAGCAGTACTTC.

Points on this clone: Other nucleotide sequences in the sample specify the same CDR3. The V and J genes are TRBV28 and TRBJ2-1; D possibly uses TRBD1 or TRBD2 (6 bases each). Germline CDR1 MDHEN, CDR2 SYDVKM. This CDR3 spans 12 amino acids. Trimming removed 2 bases at V and 10 bases at J, with 9 bases between. This chain's CDR3 is CASSLRGGEQFF. The DNA for the CDR3 is TGTGCCAGCAGTTTAAGAGGGGGGGAGCAGTTCTTC.